Listed below are T cell receptor beta chains from one sample, sequenced in a study of metastatic and nonmetastatic thyroid tumors. TCRdb re-clonotyped the PCR reads via MiXCR. This sample has 30,000 or so clones, with 25% to 35% found just once. Sequenced: blood. The receptors here all came from a female donor with papillary thyroid cancer or a benign thyroid nodule (not recorded which). Some clones in this sample may be carry-over from other donors' samples. CDR3s include the opening cysteine and the closing phenylalanine or tryptophan. Fields, in order: CDR3 protein, CDR3 DNA, V gene, J gene, clone size, D gene. A D gene is named only where the DNA matches it firmly. Only some rows state a clone size, as once, few, many or a class for expanded clones.

CASRLTGFNYGYTF	TGTGCCAGCAGATTAACCGGGTTCAACTATGGTTACACATTC	TRBV28	TRBJ1-2	.	.
CASNSGQGIGGNEQFF	TGTGCCAGCAATTCCGGACAGGGAATCGGAGGAAATGAGCAGTTCTTC	TRBV6-4	TRBJ2-1	few	TRBD1
CASSLSRERPQHF	TGTGCCAGCAGTTTATCTAGGGAGCGGCCCCAGCATTTT	TRBV27	TRBJ1-5	medium-sized	.
CASSPTSGRAIDEQFF	TGTGCCAGTAGTCCGACTAGCGGGAGGGCCATAGATGAGCAGTTCTTC	TRBV19	TRBJ2-1	.	TRBD2
CARSISRGNSYNSPLHF	TGTGCCCGCAGCATAAGTCGCGGGAATTCATATAATTCACCCCTCCACTTT	TRBV11-2	TRBJ1-6	once	.
CASSSNSGTENNEQFF	TGTGCCAGCAGTTCTAATTCCGGGACAGAAAACAATGAGCAGTTCTTC	TRBV27	TRBJ2-1	many	TRBD1
CAISATGQGAGNTIYF	TGTGCCATCAGCGCGACGGGACAGGGAGCTGGAAACACCATATATTTT	TRBV10-3	TRBJ1-3	.	TRBD1
CASREGEFSGNTIYF	TGTGCCAGCAGGGAGGGGGAGTTTTCTGGAAACACCATATATTTT	TRBV28	TRBJ1-3	few	.
CASLDIDNNTEAFF	TGTGCCAGTCTGGACATCGATAATAACACTGAAGCTTTCTTT	TRBV6-1	TRBJ1-1	.	.
CRAGVEAFF	TGCAGGGCCGGGGTTGAAGCTTTCTTT	TRBV20-1	TRBJ1-1	.	.
CSADTWTSGCNEQYF	TGCAGTGCCGATACCTGGACTAGCGGGTGCAACGAGCAGTACTTC	TRBV20-1	TRBJ2-7	.	TRBD2
CASSLASSYNEQFF	TGCGCCAGCAGCTTGGCAAGCTCCTACAATGAGCAGTTCTTC	TRBV5-1	TRBJ2-1	many	.
CASHKGTALDEQYF	TGCGCCAGCCACAAAGGGACAGCCCTAGACGAGCAGTACTTC	TRBV5-1	TRBJ2-7	many	TRBD1
CASRYDRGRFYVYTF	TGTGCCAGCAGGTACGACAGGGGGCGGTTCTATGTCTACACCTTC	TRBV28	TRBJ1-2	.	TRBD1
CASSQGTLRVDEQYF	TGTGCCAGCAGCCAAGGGACACTACGGGTGGACGAGCAGTACTTC	TRBV7-9	TRBJ2-7	many	.
CASSQQSGGFYEQYF	TGTGCCAGCAGCCAGCAGAGCGGGGGGTTCTACGAGCAGTACTTC	TRBV7-2	TRBJ2-7	.	TRBD2
CASSPATGELFF	TGTGCCAGCAGCCCGGCGACCGGTGAGCTATTTTTT	TRBV14	TRBJ2-2	.	.
CASSLEAGANQPQHF	TGTGCCAGCAGCCTGGAGGCAGGGGCCAATCAGCCCCAGCATTTT	TRBV9	TRBJ1-5	.	.
CASSEEGGAYEQYF	TGTGCCAGCAGTGAGGAGGGCGGAGCCTACGAGCAGTACTTC	TRBV6-1	TRBJ2-7	.	.
CASSVDRNQETQYF	TGTGCCAGCAGCGTGGACAGGAATCAAGAGACCCAGTACTTC	TRBV11-1	TRBJ2-5	once	TRBD1
CASSFTGTFTYEQYF	TGTGCCAGCAGCTTCACCGGGACGTTCACCTACGAGCAGTACTTC	TRBV7-2	TRBJ2-7	.	.
CASSPRPRPLRLDEQFF	TGTGCCAGCAGCCCGAGGCCCCGGCCTTTACGGCTAGATGAGCAGTTCTTC	TRBV9	TRBJ2-1	many	.
CASSLTPRGSGYTF	TGTGCCAGCAGCTTGACCCCCAGGGGAAGTGGCTACACCTTC	TRBV11-2	TRBJ1-2	many	.
CASSPTGVSNQPQHF	TGCGCCAGCAGCCCTACAGGGGTGAGCAATCAGCCCCAGCATTTT	TRBV5-1	TRBJ1-5	many	TRBD1
CASSYGSAREHYF	TGTGCCAGCAGTTACGGGAGTGCGAGGGAGCATTACTTC	TRBV6-2/TRBV6-3	TRBJ2-7	few	.
CASREAGGDNEQFF	TGTGCCAGCAGGGAGGCGGGAGGGGACAATGAGCAGTTCTTC	TRBV25-1	TRBJ2-1	many	TRBD2
CASRTTSGSYEQYF	TGTGCCAGCAGAACGACTAGCGGGAGCTACGAGCAGTACTTC	TRBV6-1	TRBJ2-7	.	TRBD2
CSASSGNYVYTF	TGCAGTGCTAGTTCGGGGAACTATGTCTACACCTTC	TRBV20-1	TRBJ1-2	.	.
CSARDTGVLNTEAFF	TGCAGTGCTAGAGATACAGGGGTTTTGAACACTGAAGCTTTCTTT	TRBV20-1	TRBJ1-1	once	TRBD1
CASSIGPGSQETQYF	TGTGCCAGTAGTATAGGGCCGGGTTCTCAAGAGACCCAGTACTTC	TRBV19	TRBJ2-5	many	.
CASSYGAGNYNEQFF	TGTGCCAGCAGTTACGGGGCGGGAAATTACAATGAGCAGTTCTTC	TRBV6-6	TRBJ2-1	few	.
CASSRGFGNNQPQHF	TGTGCCAGCAGCCGGGGGTTCGGGAACAATCAGCCCCAGCATTTT	TRBV11-2	TRBJ1-5	many	.
CATSDLSRDQETQYF	TGTGCCACCAGTGATTTGTCCAGGGACCAAGAGACCCAGTACTTC	TRBV24-1	TRBJ2-5	many	.
CAFGRAGAYEQYF	TGTGCCTTTGGACGGGCGGGAGCCTATGAGCAGTACTTC	TRBV30	TRBJ2-7	.	TRBD2
CSSSQAVFSGNTIYF	TGCTCCAGCAGCCAAGCTGTCTTCTCTGGAAACACCATATATTTT	TRBV4-3	TRBJ1-3	few	.
CASTSLGQVKNEQYF	TGTGCCAGCACTTCCCTAGGACAGGTAAAGAACGAGCAGTACTTC	TRBV27	TRBJ2-7	many	TRBD1
CSAIDHSTVELFF	TGCAGTGCTATAGATCACTCCACCGTGGAGCTGTTTTTT	TRBV20-1	TRBJ2-2	.	.
CASSQGLPTGIYEQYF	TGTGCCAGCAGCCAAGGACTGCCCACAGGGATCTACGAGCAGTACTTC	TRBV4-2	TRBJ2-7	many	.
CASSIVGNTGELFF	TGTGCCAGTAGTATAGTTGGAAACACCGGGGAGCTGTTTTTT	TRBV19	TRBJ2-2	.	.
CASSLKGDPNYGYTF	TGTGCCAGCAGCTTGAAGGGGGACCCTAACTATGGCTACACCTTC	TRBV5-6	TRBJ1-2	many	.
CASSNRRTGSSGANVLTF	TGTGCCAGCAGTAACCGCAGGACAGGGAGCTCTGGGGCCAACGTCCTGACTTTC	TRBV12-3/TRBV12-4	TRBJ2-6	few	TRBD1
CAWSRGDEGEQFF	TGTGCCTGGAGTAGGGGGGATGAAGGGGAGCAGTTCTTC	TRBV30	TRBJ2-1	many	.